The T cell receptor (beta chain) under discussion was sequenced for a study of blood T cell repertoires in COVID-19. Study-wide background: The United States, Italy and Spain provided the acute and convalescent COVID-19 samples.

This table comes from immunoSEQ multiplex PCR, and its TCRdb copy is limited to in-frame clones, with some not included. The sample contains 50,000 to 75,000 clones, around 77% of which appear only once. This clone appeared a few times. This TCR derives from a man older than 75 with active or convalescent COVID-19. Sequencing input: peripheral blood.

The CDR3 spells CASSSQDSWPVSPLHF. The DNA for the CDR3 is TGTGCCAGCAGTTCCCAGGACAGCTGGCCCGTTTCACCCCTCCACTTT. The chain couples TRBV6-6 to TRBJ1-6; TRBD1 might be the D (6 bases). Between the trimmed V and J ends, which lost 4 bases and 9 bases, there was a span of 19 bases. Germline V lookup: CDR1 MNHNY, CDR2 SVGAGI (reference sequence). The CDR3 runs to 16 residues.